This T cell receptor (beta chain) was obtained from a study of response to subunit inactivated influenza vaccine. TCRdb called the RT-PCR reads again in MiXCR, with one record for every CDR3 protein. Of 600,000 to 850,000 distinct CDR3 sequences in the sample, 14% were seen once. V lost 5 bases to trimming and J lost 4 bases, with 9 bases between them. This CDR3 contains 13 residues. Per the germline V gene, CDR1 is SGHVS and CDR2 is FQNEAQ. This chain links TRBV7-8 with TRBJ1-3; D is undetermined. The receptor comes from a man in his fifties who received an inactivated influenza vaccine. This material consisted of PBMCs from blood, taken roughly 15 days before vaccination. The CDR3 here is CASSPRLGNTIYF. As DNA, the CDR3 is TGTGCCAGCAGCCCCAGACTGGGAAACACCATATATTTT. The full variable domain, its missing parts supplied by reference TRBV7-8 and TRBJ1-3, is GAGVSQSPRYKVAKRGQDVALRCDPISGHVSLFWYQQALGQGPEFLTYFQNEAQLDKSGLPSDRFFAERPEGSVSTLKIQRTQQEDSAVYLCASSPRLGNTIYFGEGSWLTVV.